This T cell receptor beta chain was recovered during a study of Ad26.COV2.S vaccination and SARS-CoV-2 variants. Study observations and caveats: After vaccination, reports described spike-specific CD8+ and CD4+ T cell responses as showing substantial breadth.

V lost 3 bases to trimming and J lost 4 bases, with 11 bases between them. CDR3 length: 14 residues. CDR1 is PRHDT and CDR2 is FYEKMQ in the germline V gene (reference sequence). Method: immunoSEQ multiplex PCR; TCRdb's copy keeps in-frame clones and lacks some. The sample has about 680,000 clones; 89% are singletons. To note about this clone: Its specificity is not known.

The treatment was: 19 received Ad26.COV2.S at low or high dose, single or two shots; five or six received placebo; per-sample allocation not given. Specimens were obtained on day 63 following the first vaccine or placebo injection. The sample came from a Boston adult aged 18-55 years. This TCR derives from a person aged 18-60 years who received the Ad26.COV2.S COVID-19 vaccine or a placebo. The chain is built from TRBV13 and TRBJ2-3, with a possible D match to TRBD1 (5 bases). The material was peripheral blood, obtained in a trial of Ad26.COV2.S vaccine versus placebo. The CDR3 DNA is TGTGCCAGCAGCTTCGGTCTAGGGGCAGATACGCAGTATTTT. Residues: CASSFGLGADTQYF.